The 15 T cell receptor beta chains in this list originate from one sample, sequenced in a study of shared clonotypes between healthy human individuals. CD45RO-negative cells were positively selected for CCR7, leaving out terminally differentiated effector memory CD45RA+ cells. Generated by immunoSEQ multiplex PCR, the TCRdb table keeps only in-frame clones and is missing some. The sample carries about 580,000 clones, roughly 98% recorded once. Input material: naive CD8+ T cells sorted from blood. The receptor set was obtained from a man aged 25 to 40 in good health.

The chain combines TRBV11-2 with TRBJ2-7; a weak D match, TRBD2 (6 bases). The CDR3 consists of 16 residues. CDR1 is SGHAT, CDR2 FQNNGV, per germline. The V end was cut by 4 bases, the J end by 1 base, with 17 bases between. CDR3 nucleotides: TGTGCCAGCAGCTCATGGGGACTGGGGTCGTCCTACGAGCAGTACTTC. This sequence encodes CASSSWGLGSSYEQYF.

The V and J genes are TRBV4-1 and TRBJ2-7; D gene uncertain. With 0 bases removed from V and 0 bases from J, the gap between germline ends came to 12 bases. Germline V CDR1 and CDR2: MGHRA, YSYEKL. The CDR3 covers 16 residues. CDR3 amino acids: CASSQDRGIISYEQYF. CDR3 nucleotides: TGCGCCAGCAGCCAAGATAGAGGCATAATCTCCTACGAGCAGTACTTC.

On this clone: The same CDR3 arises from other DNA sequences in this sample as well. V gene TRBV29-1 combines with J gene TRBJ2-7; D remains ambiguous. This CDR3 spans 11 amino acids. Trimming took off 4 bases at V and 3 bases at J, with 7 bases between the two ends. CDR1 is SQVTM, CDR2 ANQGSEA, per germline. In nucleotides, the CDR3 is TGCAGCGTTGCTGTGGACTACGAGCAGTACTTC. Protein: CSVAVDYEQYF.

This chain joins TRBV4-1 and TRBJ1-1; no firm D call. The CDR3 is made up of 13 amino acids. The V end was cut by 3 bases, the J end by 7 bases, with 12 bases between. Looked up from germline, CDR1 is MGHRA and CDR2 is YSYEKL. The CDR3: CASSHVLGDEAFF. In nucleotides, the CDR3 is TGCGCCAGCAGCCACGTTCTCGGAGATGAAGCTTTCTTT.

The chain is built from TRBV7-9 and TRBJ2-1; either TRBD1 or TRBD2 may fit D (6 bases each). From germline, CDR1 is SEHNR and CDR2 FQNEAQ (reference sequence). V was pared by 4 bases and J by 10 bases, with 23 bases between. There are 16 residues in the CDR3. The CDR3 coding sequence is TGTGCCAGCAGCTCAACCCGGGGGCCCACCCCCTGGGAGCAGTTCTTC. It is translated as CASSSTRGPTPWEQFF.

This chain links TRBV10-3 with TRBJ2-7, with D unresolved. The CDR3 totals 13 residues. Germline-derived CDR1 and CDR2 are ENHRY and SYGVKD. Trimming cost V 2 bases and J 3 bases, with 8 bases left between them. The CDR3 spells CAISERKYYEQYF. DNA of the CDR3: TGTGCCATCAGTGAGCGGAAGTACTACGAGCAGTACTTC.

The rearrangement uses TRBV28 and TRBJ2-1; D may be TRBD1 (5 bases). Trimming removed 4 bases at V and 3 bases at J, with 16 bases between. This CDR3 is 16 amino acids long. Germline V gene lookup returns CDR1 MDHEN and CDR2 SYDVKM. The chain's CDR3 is CASSSPIPQGYNEQFF. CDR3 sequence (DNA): TGTGCCAGCAGTTCACCCATACCCCAGGGCTACAATGAGCAGTTCTTC.

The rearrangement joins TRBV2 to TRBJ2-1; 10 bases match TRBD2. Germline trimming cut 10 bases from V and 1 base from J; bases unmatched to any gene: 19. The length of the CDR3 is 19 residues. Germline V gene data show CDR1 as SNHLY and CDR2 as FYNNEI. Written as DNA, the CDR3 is TGTGCCATTCCAAAGCCCCCTAGCGGGAGATTGAATTCCTACAATGAGCAGTTCTTC. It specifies CAIPKPPSGRLNSYNEQFF. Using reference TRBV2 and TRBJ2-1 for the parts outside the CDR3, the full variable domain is EPEVTQTPSHQVTQMGQEVILRCVPISNHLYFYWYRQILGQKVEFLVSFYNNEISEKSEIFDDQFSVERPDGSNFTLKIRSTKLEDSAMYFCAIPKPPSGRLNSYNEQFFGPGTRLTVL.

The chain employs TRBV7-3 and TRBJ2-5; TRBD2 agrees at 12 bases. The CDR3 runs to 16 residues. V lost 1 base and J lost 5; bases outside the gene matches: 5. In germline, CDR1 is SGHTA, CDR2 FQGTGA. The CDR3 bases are TGTGCCAGCAGCTTAAGGGGACTAGCGGGTGAGGAGACCCAGTACTTC. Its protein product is CASSLRGLAGEETQYF. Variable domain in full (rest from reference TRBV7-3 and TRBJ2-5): GAGVSQTPSNKVTEKGKYVELRCDPISGHTALYWYRQSLGQGPEFLIYFQGTGAADDSGLPNDRFFAVRPEGSVSTLKIQRTERGDSAVYLCASSLRGLAGEETQYFGPGTRLLVL.

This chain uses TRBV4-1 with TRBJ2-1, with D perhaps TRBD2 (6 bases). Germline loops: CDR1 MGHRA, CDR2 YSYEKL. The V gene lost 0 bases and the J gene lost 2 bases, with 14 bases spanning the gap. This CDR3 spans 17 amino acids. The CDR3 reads CASSQEPSDSAYNEQFF. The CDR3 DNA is TGCGCCAGCAGCCAAGAGCCTAGCGACTCCGCCTACAATGAGCAGTTCTTC.

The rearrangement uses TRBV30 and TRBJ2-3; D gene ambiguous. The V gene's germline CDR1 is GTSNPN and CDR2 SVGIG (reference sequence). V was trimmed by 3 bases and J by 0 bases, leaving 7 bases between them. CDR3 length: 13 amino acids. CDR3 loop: CAWSWASTDTQYF. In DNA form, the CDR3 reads TGTGCCTGGAGCTGGGCTAGCACAGATACGCAGTATTTT.

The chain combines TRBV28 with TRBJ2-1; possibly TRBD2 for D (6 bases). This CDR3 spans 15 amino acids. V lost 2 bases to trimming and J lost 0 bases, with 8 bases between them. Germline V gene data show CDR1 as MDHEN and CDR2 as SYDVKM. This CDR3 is CASSLGGSSYNEQFF. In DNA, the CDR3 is TGTGCCAGCAGTTTAGGGGGGAGCTCCTACAATGAGCAGTTCTTC.

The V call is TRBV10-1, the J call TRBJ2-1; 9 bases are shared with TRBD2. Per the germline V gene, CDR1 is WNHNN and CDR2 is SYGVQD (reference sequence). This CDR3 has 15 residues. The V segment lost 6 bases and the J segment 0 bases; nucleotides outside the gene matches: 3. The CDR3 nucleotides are TGCGCCAGCAGCGTAGCGGGAGCCTCCTACAATGAGCAGTTCTTC. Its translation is CASSVAGASYNEQFF.

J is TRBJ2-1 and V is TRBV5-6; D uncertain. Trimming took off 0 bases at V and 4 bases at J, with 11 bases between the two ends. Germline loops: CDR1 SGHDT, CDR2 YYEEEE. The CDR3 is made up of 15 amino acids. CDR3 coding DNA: TGTGCCAGCAGCTTGGCGCGGATGAAGTACAATGAGCAGTTCTTC. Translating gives CASSLARMKYNEQFF.

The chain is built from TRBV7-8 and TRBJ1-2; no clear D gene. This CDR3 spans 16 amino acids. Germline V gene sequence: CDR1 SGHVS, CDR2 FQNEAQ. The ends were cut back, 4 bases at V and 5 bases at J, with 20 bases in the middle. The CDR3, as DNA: TGTGCCAGCAGCTCCGGATCTAGGTCTATGGGGTATGGCTACACCTTC. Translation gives CASSSGSRSMGYGYTF.